The T cell receptor beta chain described here comes from a study of control samples from healthy donors and cancer patients. The trim removed 3 bases at V and 4 bases at J, leaving 2 bases unmatched. The CDR3 is made up of 14 amino acids. Germline V CDR1 and CDR2: SGHNT, YYREEE (reference sequence). TCRdb's table, derived via immunoSEQ multiplex PCR, lists solely in-frame clones and lacks some. Altogether approximately 150,000 clones are present, 80% to 95% being singletons, with the ten largest covering roughly 5.7%. Material for sequencing was blood. This chain links TRBV5-4 with TRBJ2-2, with 8 bases aligning to TRBD2. The clonotype was recovered from a man aged 18 to 30 in good health. The DNA for the CDR3 is TGTGCCAGCAGCTCACTAGCGGTCACCGGGGAGCTGTTTTTT. Protein: CASSSLAVTGELFF.